What follows are 30 T cell receptor beta chains derived from one specimen sequenced in a study of blood T cell repertoires in COVID-19. Some clones are missing from TCRdb's copy, which holds only in-frame ones; the method was immunoSEQ multiplex PCR. Of some 89,000 clones listed, 65% to 85% are singletons. Sequenced input: peripheral blood. These receptors all stem from a man between 60 and 70 years old with acute or convalescent COVID-19.

J is TRBJ1-2 and V is TRBV3-1 (or the pseudogene TRBV3-2); a weak D match, TRBD1 (6 bases). V dropped 2 bases and J dropped 3 bases, with 7 bases sitting between them. The CDR3 loop spans 13 amino acids. In germline, CDR1 is LGHDT, CDR2 YNNKEL (reference sequence). CDR3 in amino acids: CASSQRQDYGYTF. For the CDR3, the DNA is TGTGCCAGCAGCCAAAGACAGGACTATGGCTACACCTTC.

For the CDR3, the DNA is TGTGCCAGCAGTGAACCGGGACAGGGATTTAGTGGCTACACCTTC. Protein: CASSEPGQGFSGYTF. The chain combines TRBV6-1 with TRBJ1-2, with 9 bases that match TRBD1. The CDR3 spans 15 residues. The germline CDR1 and CDR2 sequences are MNHNS and SASEGT. Germline trimming cut 2 bases from V and 7 bases from J; bases unmatched to any gene: 8.

CDR3 nucleotides: TGTGCCAGCAGCCAAGATCTGGGGACACCTACCTACGAGCAGTACTTC. As protein: CASSQDLGTPTYEQYF. The chain uses TRBV4-2 and TRBJ2-7; weak D call: TRBD1 (6 bases). Germline V gene sequence: CDR1 LGHNA, CDR2 YNFKEQ. V was clipped by 0 bases and J by 2 bases, with 14 bases between them. The length of the CDR3 is 16 residues.

The gene calls are TRBV9 and TRBJ2-2; 11 bases agree with TRBD1. The CDR3 contains 16 residues. The germline CDR1 and CDR2 sequences are SGDLS and YYNGEE. Germline trimming cut 0 bases from V and 6 bases from J; bases unmatched to any gene: 4. The CDR3 here is CASSVGGQGVPGELFF. The DNA of the CDR3 is TGTGCCAGCAGCGTAGGGGGACAGGGGGTTCCCGGGGAGCTGTTTTTT. The full variable domain, with the rest looked up from reference TRBV9 and TRBJ2-2, is DSGVTQTPKHLITATGQRVTLRCSPRSGDLSVYWYQQSLDQGLQFLIQYYNGEERAKGNILERFSAQQFPDLHSELNLSSLELGDSALYFCASSVGGQGVPGELFFGEGSRLTVL.

V gene TRBV3-1 (or the pseudogene TRBV3-2) combines with J gene TRBJ2-1, with 8 positions matching TRBD1. The CDR3 is made up of 15 amino acids. The trim removed 5 bases at V and 7 bases at J, leaving 10 bases unmatched. The V gene's germline CDR1 is LGHDT and CDR2 YNNKEL (reference sequence). CDR3 DNA sequence: TGTGCCAGCAGCAAAGGACAGGGTTGGGATAATGAGCAGTTCTTC. Its protein product is CASSKGQGWDNEQFF.

In this sample, this clone turned up a few times. This CDR3 reads CASSLTGQTYEQYF. The CDR3 region has the DNA TGTGCCAGCAGCTTAACGGGACAGACCTACGAGCAGTACTTC. V gene TRBV7-8 combines with J gene TRBJ2-7; 7 nucleotides align to TRBD1. The V and J ends lost 2 bases and 2 bases, in that order; junction bases with no gene match: 3. This CDR3 has 14 residues. Germline CDR1 reads SGHVS; CDR2 reads FQNEAQ.

This sequence joins TRBV7-2 and TRBJ2-1, with D uncertain. The V end was cut by 5 bases, the J end by 9 bases, with 8 bases between. The CDR3 is 11 residues long. Germline assignment: CDR1 SGHTA and CDR2 FQGNSA. This chain's CDR3 is CASSVISEQFF. The DNA of the CDR3 is TGTGCCAGCAGCGTAATTAGTGAGCAGTTCTTC.

The chain carries TRBV11-1 and TRBJ2-2, with 9 positions matching TRBD2. This CDR3 has 16 residues. V shed 2 bases, J shed 5 bases, and the junction held 6 bases outside the gene matches. Germline CDR1 and CDR2: SGHAT and FQDESV (reference sequence). The CDR3 coding sequence is TGTGCCAGCAGCTTACGTGCGACTAGCGGTACCGGGGAGCTGTTTTTT. Translated: CASSLRATSGTGELFF.

The chain links TRBV3-1 (or the pseudogene TRBV3-2) to TRBJ2-5, with 8 bases that match TRBD1. CDR1 and CDR2 from the germline V gene are LGHDT and YNNKEL (reference sequence). The ends lost 5 bases at V and 5 bases at J; junction bases unmatched: 16. The CDR3 loop spans 17 amino acids. CDR3 residues: CASSAYRDRSLGETQYF. The CDR3 nucleotides are TGTGCCAGCAGCGCATACCGGGACAGGTCGTTGGGGGAGACCCAGTACTTC.

CDR3 sequence: CASSLDLLRNYGYTF. The CDR3 bases are TGTGCCAGCAGCTTAGATTTACTGCGGAACTATGGCTACACCTTC. V gene TRBV11-2 combines with J gene TRBJ1-2; no definite D call. The CDR3 consists of 15 residues. The V and J ends lost 0 bases and 2 bases respectively, with 10 bases between them. Germline values: CDR1 SGHAT, CDR2 FQNNGV.

This rearrangement joins TRBV7-2 to TRBJ2-3; 10 bases are shared with TRBD2. The CDR3 covers 15 residues. Trimming removed 6 bases from V and 2 bases from J; junction bases left unmatched: 5. Germline V gene sequence: CDR1 SGHTA, CDR2 FQGNSA. CDR3 coding DNA: TGTGCCAGCAGTTGGACTAGCGGATACACAGATACGCAGTATTTT. It codes for CASSWTSGYTDTQYF.

V and J are TRBV7-2 and TRBJ2-1; 11 bases fit TRBD2. Germline V gene sequence: CDR1 SGHTA, CDR2 FQGNSA. This CDR3 spans 14 amino acids. Germline trimming cut 4 bases from V and 5 bases from J; bases unmatched to any gene: 1. The CDR3 region has the DNA TGTGCCAGCAGCTCGGGACTAGCGGACAATGAGCAGTTCTTC. This gives the protein CASSSGLADNEQFF.

The chain joins TRBV7-2 to TRBJ2-5; tentative D call: TRBD1 (5 bases). Trimming removed 0 bases at V and 5 bases at J, with 7 bases between. Germline V CDR1 and CDR2: SGHTA, FQGNSA. This CDR3 contains 13 residues. CDR3 amino acids: CASSLARQETQYF. CDR3 coding DNA: TGTGCCAGCAGCTTAGCCCGACAGGAGACCCAGTACTTC.

The rearrangement joins TRBV6-2 or TRBV6-3 to TRBJ2-2; 12 nucleotides line up with TRBD2. CDR1 and CDR2 (germline): MNHEY, SVGEGT. The junction had 4 bases not matched to a gene; V was cut back by 2 bases and J by 3 bases. The CDR3 length is 17 residues. CDR3: CASSYLAGGPDTGELFF. DNA for the CDR3: TGTGCCAGCAGTTACCTAGCGGGGGGGCCGGACACCGGGGAGCTGTTTTTT.

The chain carries TRBV5-1 and TRBJ2-2, with TRBD2 identical over 7 bases. The CDR3 sequence is 15 residues long. V gave up 0 bases and J gave up 6 bases; unmatched junction bases: 5. Germline assignment: CDR1 SGHRS and CDR2 YFSETQ. DNA for the CDR3: TGCGCCAGCAGCTTGGATCCAGGGAGGGCCGGGGAGCTGTTTTTT. Its protein product is CASSLDPGRAGELFF.

In nucleotides, the CDR3 is TGTGCCAGCACCAGGACAGGGGTTTCGGGGCAAAACACCATATATTTT. It codes for CASTRTGVSGQNTIYF. The chain has TRBV5-5 and TRBJ1-3; 9 positions agree with TRBD1. The V segment lost 6 bases and the J segment 6 bases; nucleotides outside the gene matches: 13. This CDR3 comprises 16 residues. Per the germline V gene, CDR1 is SGHKS and CDR2 is YYEKEE (reference sequence).

The rearrangement links TRBV7-6 to TRBJ1-5; TRBD1 aligns across 10 bases. The CDR3 is made up of 18 amino acids. The V gene end was trimmed by 1 base and the J gene end by 2 bases; junction bases not matched to a gene: 8. Per germline, CDR1 SGHVS and CDR2 FNYEAQ. The CDR3 loop is CASSLEGYGTGGNQPQHF. Written as DNA, the CDR3 is TGTGCCAGCAGCTTAGAGGGTTACGGGACAGGGGGCAATCAGCCCCAGCATTTT.

The rearrangement joins TRBV6-1 to TRBJ2-6, with D unresolved. CDR3 length equals 14 residues. Germline CDR1 and CDR2: MNHNS and SASEGT. With 7 bases removed from V and 3 bases from J, the gap between germline ends came to 10 bases. This CDR3 is CASNTVIGANVLTF. DNA for the CDR3: TGTGCCAGCAATACGGTCATTGGGGCCAACGTCCTGACTTTC.

This clone came up once. V and J are TRBV7-2 and TRBJ2-7; TRBD2 aligns across 8 bases. Per the germline V gene, CDR1 is SGHTA and CDR2 is FQGNSA. V shed 5 bases, J shed 4 bases, and the junction held 13 bases outside the gene matches. The CDR3 runs to 16 residues. This CDR3 reads CASSRERAGAAYEQYF. The CDR3 DNA reads TGTGCCAGCAGCCGGGAACGAGCGGGGGCCGCGTACGAGCAGTACTTC.

The chain uses TRBV2 and TRBJ2-4, with D unclear. V gave up 4 bases and J gave up 0 bases, with 13 bases separating them. The CDR3 spans 16 residues. The germline V gene has CDR1 SNHLY and CDR2 FYNNEI. The CDR3 DNA follows: TGTGCCAGCAGTGGCCACCAACTTCTAGCCAAAAACATTCAGTACTTC. This gives the protein CASSGHQLLAKNIQYF.

This chain uses TRBV27 with TRBJ2-3; 11 nucleotides line up with TRBD2. V shed 5 bases, J shed 4 bases, and the junction held 11 bases outside the gene matches. This CDR3 region has 17 residues. CDR1 is MNHEY, CDR2 SMNVEV, per germline (reference sequence). The CDR3 loop is CASSIRLAGGSPDTQYF. In DNA form, the CDR3 reads TGTGCCAGCAGTATCCGATTAGCGGGAGGGTCCCCAGATACGCAGTATTTT.

The V gene is TRBV24-1, the J gene TRBJ2-3, with D tentatively TRBD2 (7 bases). Per germline, CDR1 KGHDR and CDR2 SFDVKD. This CDR3 contains 16 residues. V lost 2 bases to trimming and J lost 1 base, with 12 bases between them. CDR3 nucleotide sequence: TGTGCCACCAGTGATTCAACGGGGGGCGGCACAGATACGCAGTATTTT. Translating it yields CATSDSTGGGTDTQYF.

The V gene is TRBV20-1, the J gene TRBJ2-7, with 7 bases aligning to TRBD1. This CDR3 has 14 residues. The V and J ends lost 3 bases and 2 bases, in that order; junction bases with no gene match: 7. Germline CDR1 is DFQATT and CDR2 is SNEGSKA (reference sequence). The CDR3: CSASTTGLPYEQYF. The CDR3 DNA sequence: TGCAGTGCTAGTACGACAGGGCTGCCCTACGAGCAGTACTTC.

The CDR3 nucleotides read TGTGCCAGCAGCCGGAAGGTACAGGGTACTGAAGCTTTCTTT. It yields the protein CASSRKVQGTEAFF. The V gene is TRBV3-1 (or the pseudogene TRBV3-2), the J gene TRBJ1-1, with D possibly matching TRBD1 (6 bases). From germline, CDR1 is LGHDT and CDR2 YNNKEL (reference sequence). Trimming stripped 4 bases from V and 5 bases from J, with 14 bases between. The CDR3 contains 14 residues.

The gene calls are TRBV3-1 (or the pseudogene TRBV3-2) and TRBJ1-1; 7 bases match TRBD1. V gave up 5 bases and J gave up 5 bases; unmatched junction bases: 5. The germline CDR1 and CDR2 sequences are LGHDT and YNNKEL (reference sequence). The CDR3 contains 13 residues. The CDR3 DNA reads TGTGCCAGCAGCTACAGGGGTGGTACTGAAGCTTTCTTT. This translates into CASSYRGGTEAFF.

This clone was detected a few times. The chain employs TRBV5-6 and TRBJ1-2; TRBD1 matches at 7 bases. After removal of 5 bases from V and 5 bases from J, the junction contained 6 bases not matched to a gene. The CDR3 loop spans 13 amino acids. The germline gives CDR1 SGHDT, CDR2 YYEEEE. CDR3: CASRTGQSYGYTF. CDR3 coding DNA: TGTGCCAGCAGAACGGGACAGAGTTATGGCTACACCTTC.

This clone occurred once. V gene TRBV6-5 combines with J gene TRBJ2-5, with D unresolved. The ends were cut back, 6 bases at V and 4 bases at J, with 12 bases in the middle. Per germline, CDR1 MNHEY and CDR2 SVGAGI. The CDR3 spans 13 residues. The CDR3 is CASRAFFPETQYF. In DNA form, the CDR3 reads TGTGCCAGCAGAGCTTTCTTCCCAGAGACCCAGTACTTC.

V usage is TRBV27 and J usage is TRBJ1-1; no clear D. The ends were cut back, 0 bases at V and 11 bases at J, with 10 bases in the middle. Germline CDR1 MNHEY, CDR2 SMNVEV (reference sequence). The CDR3 extends over 12 amino acids. This CDR3 is CASSLSGVGAFF. DNA for the CDR3: TGTGCCAGCAGTTTATCCGGGGTTGGGGCTTTCTTT.

This chain uses TRBV11-2 with TRBJ1-2; 8 bases are shared with TRBD1. The V gene's germline CDR1 is SGHAT and CDR2 FQNNGV. CDR3 length equals 16 residues. V shed 5 bases and J 8 bases; nucleotides not matched to a gene: 16. This CDR3 is CASSLPGQGSRYGYTF. CDR3 DNA: TGTGCCAGCAGCCTCCCAGGACAGGGAAGTCGGTACGGCTACACCTTC.

Only one count was recorded for this clone. The rearrangement uses TRBV6-5 and TRBJ2-1, with D unclear. Trimming took off 5 bases at V and 15 bases at J, with 14 bases between the two ends. This CDR3 has 11 amino acids. CDR1 is MNHEY, CDR2 SVGAGI, per germline. CDR3 region: CASSTSVGSFF. CDR3 coding DNA: TGTGCCAGCAGTACCAGCGTCGGTTCGTTCTTC.